Presented here are 3 T cell receptor beta chains from one specimen sequenced in a study of regulatory T cells in long-lasting Graves disease. Construction of the TCR beta libraries employed iRepertoire HTBI primers in conjunction with Arm-PCR of CDR3 regions. TCRdb itself ran the multiplex PCR reads through MiXCR, one entry per CDR3 protein. The repertoire has 250,000 to 300,000 distinct CDR3 sequences, 22% of them found once; the top ten carry roughly 50%. Regarding time point: persistent/refractory GD, antithyroid drugs over 5 years with positive TRAb. PBMC RNA was the source of the TCR library. Sample: peripheral blood mononuclear cells (PBMCs), taken when the disease was refractory, from a patient treated with antithyroid drugs. The receptors originated from a female donor with Graves disease.

The chain combines TRBV18 with TRBJ1-1; 7 positions agree with TRBD1. The V gene end was trimmed by 4 bases and the J gene end by 7 bases; junction bases not matched to a gene: 24. The CDR3 loop spans 19 amino acids. The V gene's germline CDR1 is KGHSH and CDR2 LQKENI. The CDR3 spells CASSLQIRQGTERSGEAFF. DNA for the CDR3: TGTGCCAGCTCACTCCAAATCAGACAGGGAACAGAGCGGTCGGGTGAAGCTTTCTTT.

This clonotype has a count of ten or more. The CDR3 protein is CATSFATGENTEAFF. In nucleotides, the CDR3 is TGTGCCACCAGCTTCGCGACAGGGGAAAACACTGAAGCTTTCTTT. The chain carries TRBV24-1 and TRBJ1-1; 8 bases are a match to TRBD1. Germline CDR1 is KGHDR and CDR2 is SFDVKD. CDR3 size: 15 residues. The V and J ends lost 7 bases and 2 bases, in that order; junction bases with no gene match: 8.

The J gene is TRBJ2-3, the V gene TRBV12-3 or TRBV12-4; D possibly corresponds to TRBD1 (8 bases). V lost 11 bases and J lost 0, with 18 bases in between. This CDR3 is built from 15 residues. CDR3 residues: CAGGVGTGSTDTQYF. The CDR3 DNA sequence: TGTGCCGGGGGGGTAGGGACAGGCAGCACAGATACGCAGTATTTT.